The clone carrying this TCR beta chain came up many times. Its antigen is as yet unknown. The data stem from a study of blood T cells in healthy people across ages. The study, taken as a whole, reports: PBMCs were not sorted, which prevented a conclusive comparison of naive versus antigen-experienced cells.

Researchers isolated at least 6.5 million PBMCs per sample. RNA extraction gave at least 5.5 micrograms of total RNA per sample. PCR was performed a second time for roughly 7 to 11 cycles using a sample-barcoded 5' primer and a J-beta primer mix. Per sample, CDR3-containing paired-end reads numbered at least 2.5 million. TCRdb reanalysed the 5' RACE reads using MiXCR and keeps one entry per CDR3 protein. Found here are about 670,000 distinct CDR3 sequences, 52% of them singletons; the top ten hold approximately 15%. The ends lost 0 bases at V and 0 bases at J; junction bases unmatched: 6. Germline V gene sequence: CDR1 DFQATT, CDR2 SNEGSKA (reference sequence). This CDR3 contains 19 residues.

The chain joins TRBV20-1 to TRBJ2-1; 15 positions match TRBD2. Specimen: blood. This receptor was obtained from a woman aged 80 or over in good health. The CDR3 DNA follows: TGCAGTGCTAGAGACCCCGGGACTAGCGGGAGGAGCTCCTACAATGAGCAGTTCTTC. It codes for CSARDPGTSGRSSYNEQFF.